These 20 T cell receptor beta chains came from one sample sequenced in a study of cytomegalovirus exposure and HLA in healthy donors. The assay was immunoSEQ multiplex PCR, and TCRdb's table has in-frame clones only and misses some. The sample yields 45,000 to 70,000 clones, around 90% seen once. The sample was PBMCs. The receptors were gathered from a man younger than 35 in good health and CMV-seronegative.

This chain connects TRBV14 to TRBJ2-7, with no clear D. V dropped 3 bases and J dropped 0 bases, with 9 bases sitting between them. CDR1 and CDR2 (germline): SGHDN, FVKESK. There are 14 residues in the CDR3. The chain's CDR3 is CASSHEASSYEQYF. The DNA of the CDR3 is TGTGCCAGCAGCCACGAGGCCAGCTCCTACGAGCAGTACTTC.

This rearrangement joins TRBV19 to TRBJ2-3; D is undetermined. The V gene lost 5 bases and the J gene lost 2 bases, with 14 bases spanning the gap. CDR1 and CDR2 from the germline V gene are LNHDA and SQIVND (reference sequence). The CDR3 is 15 amino acids. CDR3 sequence (DNA): TGTGCCAGTAGTCCTTCGACAAGACACACAGATACGCAGTATTTT. Protein: CASSPSTRHTDTQYF.

Of note for this clone: A much larger clone is a single base away; this may be a read error. The chain recombines TRBV12-5 with TRBJ2-1; D gene unclear. The CDR3 is made up of 15 amino acids. V was cut by 5 bases and J by 9 bases, with 20 bases left in between. Germline V gives CDR1 LGHNT, CDR2 FRNRAP. The chain's CDR3 is CASGGLVGSSGEQFF. The CDR3 DNA reads as TGTGCTAGTGGTGGCCTAGTCGGGTCGTCCGGTGAGCAGTTCTTC.

The V and J genes are TRBV5-4 and TRBJ2-1; 12 bases match TRBD2. The V segment lost 4 bases and the J segment 9 bases; nucleotides outside the gene matches: 8. The length of the CDR3 is 15 residues. Germline V gene data show CDR1 as SGHNT and CDR2 as YYREEE (reference sequence). CDR3 DNA sequence: TGTGCCAGCAGCATAGGCGGGACTAGCGGGCGTGAGCAGTTCTTC. As protein: CASSIGGTSGREQFF.

The chain combines TRBV27 with TRBJ1-2, with a tentative D call TRBD1 (6 bases). CDR3 length equals 14 residues. Trimming took 7 bases from V and 3 from J, leaving 15 bases between them. CDR1 is MNHEY, CDR2 SMNVEV, per germline (reference sequence). CDR3 residues: CASTSLQGYYGYTF. The CDR3 nucleotides are TGTGCCAGCACATCTCTACAGGGATACTATGGCTACACCTTC.

The rearrangement joins TRBV7-2 to TRBJ2-1; 7 bases are shared with TRBD2. This CDR3 contains 15 residues. The ends lost 5 bases at V and 5 bases at J; junction bases unmatched: 9. Per germline, CDR1 SGHTA and CDR2 FQGNSA. CDR3 sequence reads: CASSVTSRLNNEQFF. CDR3 nucleotide sequence: TGTGCCAGCAGCGTGACTAGCAGGTTGAACAATGAGCAGTTCTTC. The full variable domain, its missing parts supplied by reference TRBV7-2 and TRBJ2-1, is GAGVSQSPSNKVTEKGKDVELRCDPISGHTALYWYRQSLGQGLEFLIYFQGNSAPDKSGLPSDRFSAERTGGSVSTLTIQRTQQEDSAVYLCASSVTSRLNNEQFFGPGTRLTVL.

The chain carries TRBV7-8 and TRBJ2-3, with D possibly matching TRBD2 (6 bases). V lost 5 bases to trimming and J lost 6 bases, with 9 bases between them. This CDR3 is 12 amino acids long. Per the germline V gene, CDR1 is SGHVS and CDR2 is FQNEAQ. The CDR3 region has the DNA TGTGCCAGCAGCGGTGGGGGGGATACGCAGTATTTT. It is translated as CASSGGGDTQYF.

J is TRBJ2-1 and V is TRBV30, with D perhaps matching TRBD2 (6 bases). This CDR3 region has 14 residues. Trimming left V 0 bases short and J 5 bases short, with 11 bases between. CDR1 GTSNPN and CDR2 SVGIG come from the germline V gene (reference sequence). The CDR3 spells CAWSVGLANNEQFF. Written as DNA, the CDR3 is TGTGCCTGGAGTGTAGGGCTAGCGAACAATGAGCAGTTCTTC.

The chain joins TRBV5-1 to TRBJ2-1, with D maybe TRBD1 (6 bases). V was shortened by 0 bases and J by 9 bases, with 19 bases between the two germline ends. Germline CDR1 SGHRS, CDR2 YFSETQ. This CDR3 has 16 amino acids. The CDR3 sequence: CASSLAGTPEFGEQFF. The DNA of the CDR3 is TGCGCCAGCAGCTTGGCCGGGACACCCGAGTTCGGTGAGCAGTTCTTC.

The genes are TRBV11-2 and TRBJ2-7, with 7 bases lining up with TRBD2. This CDR3 has 16 amino acids. V lost 5 bases and J lost 2; bases outside the gene matches: 12. The V gene's germline CDR1 is SGHAT and CDR2 FQNNGV. The CDR3 DNA reads TGTGCCAGCAGCCTCGTGGGACTACTAGGGGCCTACGAGCAGTACTTC. It specifies CASSLVGLLGAYEQYF.

The chain combines TRBV2 with TRBJ1-4; D is unresolved. The CDR3 is made up of 12 amino acids. Germline CDR1 reads SNHLY; CDR2 reads FYNNEI. V lost 10 bases to trimming and J lost 4 bases, with 10 bases between them. CDR3 DNA: TGTGCCACCCGACAAAGTAATGAAAAACTGTTTTTT. It encodes CATRQSNEKLFF.

The rearrangement links TRBV6-1 to TRBJ1-3; D is unresolved. There are 14 residues in the CDR3. V lost 6 bases and J lost 0, with 9 bases in between. CDR1 is MNHNS and CDR2 is SASEGT in the germline V gene. The CDR3 loop is CASSPLSSGNTIYF. CDR3 nucleotides: TGTGCCAGCAGCCCCTTGTCCTCTGGAAACACCATATATTTT.

The chain couples TRBV28 to TRBJ2-5; 9 bases align to TRBD2. V was pared by 4 bases and J by 2 bases, with 11 bases of the junction left unmatched. Germline values: CDR1 MDHEN, CDR2 SYDVKM. The CDR3 is made up of 17 amino acids. The DNA for the CDR3 is TGTGCCAGCAGTTCGTACGCTCTAGCGGGATGGCAAGAGACCCAGTACTTC. As protein: CASSSYALAGWQETQYF.

The genes are TRBV11-3 and TRBJ2-2; D not resolved. Germline V gives CDR1 SGHNT, CDR2 YENEEA. CDR3 length: 14 residues. Trimming cost V 1 base and J 4 bases, with 7 bases left between them. The CDR3 reads CASSLAESTGELFF. CDR3 DNA sequence: TGTGCCAGCAGCTTAGCTGAGTCCACCGGGGAGCTGTTTTTT.

This chain links TRBV19 with TRBJ1-5, with D tentatively TRBD1 (5 bases). V was shortened by 3 bases and J by 6 bases, with 12 bases between the two germline ends. This CDR3 spans 14 amino acids. Per germline, CDR1 LNHDA and CDR2 SQIVND (reference sequence). In DNA form, the CDR3 reads TGTGCCAGTAGTATCGGGGGGGGAGGTCAGCCCCAGCATTTT. Translating gives CASSIGGGGQPQHF. The variable domain in full, with the rest retrieved from reference TRBV19 and TRBJ1-5, is DGGITQSPKYLFRKEGQNVTLSCEQNLNHDAMYWYRQDPGQGLRLIYYSQIVNDFQKGDIAEGYSVSREKKESFPLTVTSAQKNPTAFYLCASSIGGGGQPQHFGDGTRLSIL.

This clone was observed a handful of times. This chain joins TRBV29-1 and TRBJ1-2; the D gene is possibly TRBD1 (5 bases). The V gene lost 6 bases and the J gene lost 0 bases, with 8 bases spanning the gap. Germline CDR1 SQVTM, CDR2 ANQGSEA. The CDR3 runs 12 residues. CDR3 region: CSVARANYGYTF. DNA for the CDR3: TGCAGCGTGGCCAGGGCTAACTATGGCTACACCTTC.

The rearrangement uses TRBV5-1 and TRBJ2-5, with D maybe TRBD2 (7 bases). From germline, CDR1 is SGHRS and CDR2 YFSETQ. The CDR3 extends over 16 amino acids. The V end lost 0 bases, the J end lost 4 bases, and 16 bases lay between the germline ends. In DNA form, the CDR3 reads TGCGCCAGCAGCTTGGGAACGAAGGGGGGGGGAGAGACCCAGTACTTC. This encodes CASSLGTKGGGETQYF.

This rearrangement joins TRBV11-2 to TRBJ2-7, with TRBD1 identical over 8 bases. This CDR3 is built from 15 residues. V dropped 4 bases and J dropped 0; count of bases not matched to a gene: 5. Germline values: CDR1 SGHAT, CDR2 FQNNGV. CDR3 DNA sequence: TGTGCCAGCAGCTCCTCGGACAGGGCCTCCTACGAGCAGTACTTC. It encodes CASSSSDRASYEQYF.

The chain couples TRBV9 to TRBJ1-5; 9 bases align to TRBD1. This CDR3 is built from 14 residues. J lost 7 bases, V lost 4 bases, and 6 bases had no gene match. Germline CDR1 and CDR2: SGDLS and YYNGEE. CDR3 DNA sequence: TGTGCCAGCAGCCACAGGGGGCAGGGGCAGCCCCAGCATTTT. Amino acid sequence: CASSHRGQGQPQHF.

This clone has just one count. The V call is TRBV11-3, the J call TRBJ2-3; weak D call: TRBD2 (6 bases). This CDR3 is built from 15 residues. Germline values: CDR1 SGHNT, CDR2 YENEEA. V lost 1 base and J lost 2, with 10 bases in between. This CDR3 reads CASSLVGGNTDTQYF. For the CDR3, the DNA is TGTGCCAGCAGCTTAGTGGGAGGAAACACAGATACGCAGTATTTT.